The present entry profiles one T cell receptor (beta chain) with its context. Its antigen is unknown. No base qualities exist here, and no much larger clone lies one base off it. The data were obtained in a study of T cells after yellow fever vaccination (dated 2019 in TCRdb). A note on the overall study: The SMART-Seq v4 Ultra Low Input RNA kit was used to prepare libraries from fractions with low cell numbers. To follow T-cell clones before and after both primary and booster YFV17D yellow fever vaccination, bulk TCR alpha and beta repertoires underwent longitudinal sequencing. Two healthy male donors, one aged 18 to 30 and one aged 30 to 40 years, made up the cohort. Blood was collected at multiple timepoints before and after primary and secondary immunization, and bulk PBMC replicates and cell subsets were isolated. Study-wide findings and limitations: Only a couple of donors were included in the study, so the extent to which the findings can be generalized is limited. Most clones expanded after primary vaccination were re-detected after the booster (about 95% of CD4 and about nine tenths of CD8), suggesting broad memory maintenance. A small fraction of clonotypes appeared in both the CD4 and CD8 compartments, likely as a result of convergent recombination. Computational filtering was needed because FACS-sorted repertoires could contain abundant contaminating clonotypes from the bulk population. Compared with the primary T-cell response, the secondary T-cell response was weaker but faster, peaking on day 5 rather than day 15.

The sample's treatment or condition label is to be understood as: live attenuated yellow fever vaccine strain. At every blood-draw timepoint, two biological replicates of bulk PBMCs were collected. PBMCs were isolated from peripheral blood using a standard Ficoll-Paque protocol. RNA was extracted with TriZol from bulk PBMCs, CD4 and CD8 fractions, and dextramer-positive and dextramer-negative fractions. Synthesis of TCR cDNA relied on 5'RACE template switching, a step that introduced a universal primer site along with unique molecular identifiers. cDNA synthesis was primed from both the TCR alpha and TCR beta constant segments. Two PCR steps were used to amplify libraries, with sample barcodes and sequencing adapters being added in the second step. Sequencing of the libraries was done on either Illumina HiSeq 2500 (2x100 bp) or NovaSeq (2x150 bp). Turning to the authors' computational methods: MIGEC was used to demultiplex reads and collapse the reads into UMI consensus sequences, and MiXCR was used for V(D)J alignment. Vaccine-responding clonotypes were identified with edgeR using replicate PBMC samples, with FDR below 0.01 and a log2 fold change above 5 up to day 15 being required. Each bulk clonotype was labeled CD4 or CD8 based on which sequenced repertoire, CD4 or CD8, contained the clonotype at higher abundance. Through fastp at Q25 and MiXCR, TCRdb rebuilt clones from the public reads, retaining in-frame beta chains. A single entry per CDR3 protein holds the most common genes and DNA from its merged rows. TCRdb, rather than the study authors, made the V and J calls. The sample yields about 340,000 distinct CDR3 sequences; 8.5% to 9% were counted once. In total, the top ten clones hold 15% to 20% of the sample.

This TCR was sampled from a man younger than 35 who received the YFV17D yellow fever vaccine. The specimen was PBMCs, collected on the day of the first yellow fever vaccination.

DNA sequence: TGCGCCAGCAGAACCTGGGAAGACAATGAGCAGTTCTTC. Its amino acids are CASRTWEDNEQFF. The chain joins TRBV10-2 to TRBJ2-1, with an unclear D gene assignment. V is clipped by 6 bases and J by 5 bases, and the sequence between their germline boundaries is 11 bases long. The CDR3 numbers 13 residues from cysteine through phenylalanine. Only the CDR3 DNA stays, 39 bases, in frame from base 1. CDR1 WSHSY and CDR2 SAAADI were looked up in the germline V gene.